This TCR beta chain was recorded in a study of T cells in Graves' hyperthyroidism and ophthalmopathy. This clonotype has just a few counts. Per the germline V gene, CDR1 is LGHNT and CDR2 is FRNRAP. Trimming cost V 7 bases and J 0 bases, with 13 bases left between them. CDR3 length: 15 amino acids. The source material, RNA transcripts, was used to amplify TCR beta CDR3 regions. The TCR CDR3 was amplified in a first-round RT-PCR using the HTBI primer set. TCRdb itself ran the multiplex PCR reads through MiXCR, one entry per CDR3 protein. Among more than 350,000 distinct CDR3 sequences, about 16% were seen once, and the ten largest hold about 21%.

The source material was blood. This TCR derives from a woman aged 55-70 years with Graves' ophthalmopathy. This chain uses TRBV12-5 with TRBJ2-1, with D perhaps matching TRBD2 (5 bases). The CDR3 protein is CASALLGSSYNEQFF. CDR3 nucleotides: TGTGCTAGTGCCCTACTAGGCAGCTCCTACAATGAGCAGTTCTTC. Looking up the rest from reference TRBV12-5 and TRBJ2-1 gives the full variable domain: DARVTQTPRHKVTEMGQEVTMRCQPILGHNTVFWYRQTMMQGLELLAYFRNRAPLDDSGMPKDRFSAEMPDATLATLKIQPSEPRDSAVYFCASALLGSSYNEQFFGPGTRLTVL.